These 8 T cell receptor beta chains share one sample of origin, sequenced in a study of regulatory T cells in long-lasting Graves disease. The time point is: newly diagnosed GD, antithyroid drugs for less than 3 months. PBMCs were the source of the RNA used for TCR sequencing. Library construction for TCR beta used iRepertoire HTBI primers and Arm-PCR of CDR3 regions. TCRdb itself ran the multiplex PCR reads through MiXCR, one entry per CDR3 protein. Of roughly 560,000 distinct CDR3 sequences listed, around 12% were seen once; the top ten hold 8% to 10%. The same data also went into a second study, on T cells in Graves' hyperthyroidism and ophthalmopathy.

The sample consisted of peripheral blood mononuclear cells (PBMCs), taken at new diagnosis, from a patient treated with antithyroid drugs. Receptors were obtained from a young woman with Graves disease.

This clonotype came up many times. This chain uses TRBV28 with TRBJ2-7, with 7 bases aligning to TRBD1. The germline gives CDR1 MDHEN, CDR2 SYDVKM. J lost 6 bases, V lost 4 bases, and 12 bases had no gene match. This CDR3 comprises 15 residues. The DNA for the CDR3 is TGTGCCAGCAGTTCCTTGACAGGGTTAGGTTCCGAGCAGTACTTC. The encoded protein is CASSSLTGLGSEQYF.

This clonotype was detected many times. The CDR3 DNA reads TGTGCCAGCAAGCCCGGAGCCGCGCGCGCTGGGGGGGATACGCAGTATTTT. This codes for CASKPGAARAGGDTQYF. The chain uses TRBV7-2 and TRBJ2-3; possibly TRBD2 for D (6 bases). The CDR3 covers 17 residues. V shed 7 bases and J shed 6 bases, with 26 bases lying between them. From germline, CDR1 is SGHTA and CDR2 FQGNSA.

This chain connects TRBV9 to TRBJ2-3, with TRBD2 matching 8 bases. The CDR3 spans 14 residues. The V segment lost 5 bases and the J segment 3 bases; nucleotides outside the gene matches: 5. Germline V CDR1 and CDR2: SGDLS, YYNGEE. The CDR3 DNA reads TGTGCCAGCAGGCTAGCGGGTCTGACAGATACGCAGTATTTT. This sequence encodes CASRLAGLTDTQYF.

This clonotype was counted many times. The J gene is TRBJ1-1, the V gene TRBV2, with TRBD1 matching 8 bases. The CDR3 extends over 13 amino acids. CDR1 and CDR2 from the germline V gene are SNHLY and FYNNEI. V lost 5 bases, J lost 5 bases, and 4 bases stayed unmatched. DNA of the CDR3: TGTGCCAGCAGTACTGACAGGGGAACTGAAGCTTTCTTT. This gives the protein CASSTDRGTEAFF.

To note about this clonotype: A much larger clone differs from this one at a single base, so this may be a read error. CDR3 sequence reads: CASSFRSRREQYF. CDR3 coding DNA: TGTGCCAGCAGTTTTCGGAGCCGGCGTGAGCAGTACTTC. The chain links TRBV12-3 or TRBV12-4 to TRBJ2-7; D gene uncertain. V dropped 3 bases and J dropped 7 bases, with 13 bases sitting between them. The CDR3 covers 13 residues.

This clonotype has just a few counts. The rearrangement uses TRBV19 and TRBJ2-2; 8 bases match TRBD2. The J segment lost 0 bases and the V segment lost 8 bases, leaving 8 bases of the junction unmatched. CDR1 and CDR2 (germline): LNHDA, SQIVND (reference sequence). The CDR3 sequence is 16 residues long. The CDR3 spells CASLALAGSNTGELFF. For the CDR3, the DNA is TGTGCCAGTCTCGCTCTAGCGGGTTCGAACACCGGGGAGCTGTTTTTT.

This clonotype was detected many times. V gene TRBV2 combines with J gene TRBJ2-1; TRBD2 matches at 7 bases. Losses at the gene ends were 6 bases for V and 2 bases for J; bases not matched to a gene: 16. The CDR3 totals 18 residues. Germline CDR1 is SNHLY and CDR2 is FYNNEI. As DNA, the CDR3 is TGTGCCAGCAGCCTGACGGGGGTTGGGGGGAGGGCCTACAATGAGCAGTTCTTC. This codes for CASSLTGVGGRAYNEQFF.

This clonotype has at least ten counts. This rearrangement joins TRBV3-1 to TRBJ1-1; D might be TRBD1 (5 bases). The germline gives CDR1 LGHDT, CDR2 YNNKEL (reference sequence). Trimming removed 0 bases from V and 11 bases from J, with 13 bases in between. This CDR3 has 13 amino acids. The CDR3 sequence: CASSQEYGTRAFF. The DNA of the CDR3 is TGTGCCAGCAGCCAAGAATACGGGACGAGGGCTTTCTTT.